The rows below give T cell receptor beta chains drawn from one sample of a study of blood T cell repertoires in COVID-19. The repertoire was sequenced with immunoSEQ multiplex PCR; TCRdb's copy has only in-frame clones and lacks some. This repertoire shows tens of thousands of clones, about 86% found once; its top ten account for more than 15%. The sample comprised peripheral blood. These receptors all stem from a woman aged 55-69 years with acute or convalescent COVID-19. Both conserved end residues are part of each CDR3. D genes are given only for firm matches. The listing skips clone size in some rows; elsewhere it reads once, few, many or a size class.

cdr3_nt: TGCAGTGCTAGTCCTAGGAGAGGATTCAATTCACCCCTCCACTTT
cdr3_aa: CSASPRRGFNSPLHF
d_call: -
v_call: TRBV20-1
clone_size: -
j_call: TRBJ1-6

cdr3_nt: TGTGCCAGCAGCCCTGACAGGGCTTCACCCCTCCACTTT
cdr3_aa: CASSPDRASPLHF
d_call: TRBD1
v_call: TRBV7-3
clone_size: -
j_call: TRBJ1-6

cdr3_nt: TGTGCCAGCAGTCGGACAGGCTATAATTCACCCCTCCACTTT
cdr3_aa: CASSRTGYNSPLHF
d_call: TRBD1
v_call: TRBV2
clone_size: -
j_call: TRBJ1-6

cdr3_nt: TGTGCCAGCAGCTCTCCGGGAGACACTGAAGCTTTCTTT
cdr3_aa: CASSSPGDTEAFF
d_call: -
v_call: TRBV5-4
clone_size: -
j_call: TRBJ1-1

cdr3_nt: TGTGCCAGCAGCTTGGGGACAGGGAGGACCGGGGAGCTGTTTTTT
cdr3_aa: CASSLGTGRTGELFF
d_call: TRBD1
v_call: TRBV7-3
clone_size: -
j_call: TRBJ2-2

cdr3_nt: TGTGCCATCAGTGAACGACAAGAGTACCAAGAGACCCAGTACTTC
cdr3_aa: CAISERQEYQETQYF
d_call: -
v_call: TRBV10-3
clone_size: few
j_call: TRBJ2-5

cdr3_nt: TGTGCCAGCAGTCCCCGGGACAGGCCAGACGGCTACACCTTC
cdr3_aa: CASSPRDRPDGYTF
d_call: TRBD1
v_call: TRBV6-5
clone_size: -
j_call: TRBJ1-2

cdr3_nt: TGTGCCAGCAGCTTTTTTGCGGGAGTCAACCACGAGCAGTACTTC
cdr3_aa: CASSFFAGVNHEQYF
d_call: TRBD2
v_call: TRBV5-6
clone_size: -
j_call: TRBJ2-7

cdr3_nt: TGTGCCAGCAGCCAAAACCGGGTCGGCGAGCAGTACTTC
cdr3_aa: CASSQNRVGEQYF
d_call: -
v_call: TRBV3-1/TRBV3-2
clone_size: -
j_call: TRBJ2-7

cdr3_nt: TGTGCCAGCAGTGTTGGGACAATGAACACTGAAGCTTTCTTT
cdr3_aa: CASSVGTMNTEAFF
d_call: -
v_call: TRBV2
clone_size: few
j_call: TRBJ1-1

cdr3_nt: TGTGCCAGCAGTTACCGGGGGACCTCTTTAAACTATGGCTACACCTTC
cdr3_aa: CASSYRGTSLNYGYTF
d_call: -
v_call: TRBV6-5
clone_size: -
j_call: TRBJ1-2

cdr3_nt: TGCGCCAGCAGCTTGGCGGGGGAGTCGGGAAACACCATATATTTT
cdr3_aa: CASSLAGESGNTIYF
d_call: -
v_call: TRBV5-1
clone_size: -
j_call: TRBJ1-3

cdr3_nt: TGTGCCAGCAGTTACGGGGGACTAGCCAAAAACATTCAGTACTTC
cdr3_aa: CASSYGGLAKNIQYF
d_call: -
v_call: TRBV6-5
clone_size: -
j_call: TRBJ2-4

cdr3_nt: TGTGCCAGCAGTAGATCTCCCCCTAGGAATGAGCAGTTCTTC
cdr3_aa: CASSRSPPRNEQFF
d_call: -
v_call: TRBV7-2
clone_size: -
j_call: TRBJ2-1

cdr3_nt: TGTGCCAGCAGTTTGGCCGGCAGCGCAAATGAAAAACTGTTTTTT
cdr3_aa: CASSLAGSANEKLFF
d_call: -
v_call: TRBV28
clone_size: -
j_call: TRBJ1-4

cdr3_nt: TGTGCCAGCAGCTTGGTGGAGAATTCACCCCTCCACTTT
cdr3_aa: CASSLVENSPLHF
d_call: -
v_call: TRBV5-5
clone_size: -
j_call: TRBJ1-6

cdr3_nt: TGTGCCAGCAGTGATCCGGGTAGAAACACCGGGGAGCTGTTTTTT
cdr3_aa: CASSDPGRNTGELFF
d_call: -
v_call: TRBV6-1
clone_size: -
j_call: TRBJ2-2

cdr3_nt: TGCGCCAGCACTAATGGCGGACAGGGGAACGGGGAGCTGTTTTTT
cdr3_aa: CASTNGGQGNGELFF
d_call: TRBD1
v_call: TRBV5-1
clone_size: -
j_call: TRBJ2-2

cdr3_nt: TGTGCCAGCGGTTCGGGGTCCTACGAGCAGTACTTC
cdr3_aa: CASGSGSYEQYF
d_call: -
v_call: TRBV7-9
clone_size: few
j_call: TRBJ2-7

cdr3_nt: TGTGCCAGCAGTGATGACACGAACACTGAAGCTTTCTTT
cdr3_aa: CASSDDTNTEAFF
d_call: -
v_call: TRBV2
clone_size: -
j_call: TRBJ1-1

cdr3_nt: TGTGCCAGTAGTATCCGACTTCAAGATACGCAGTATTTT
cdr3_aa: CASSIRLQDTQYF
d_call: -
v_call: TRBV19
clone_size: -
j_call: TRBJ2-3

cdr3_nt: TGTGCCAGCAGGGCCGGGACAGGCTTCACCGGGGAGCTGTTTTTT
cdr3_aa: CASRAGTGFTGELFF
d_call: TRBD1
v_call: TRBV27
clone_size: -
j_call: TRBJ2-2

cdr3_nt: TGTGCCAGCAGTTTTGGCAGTTATGAAAAACTGTTTTTT
cdr3_aa: CASSFGSYEKLFF
d_call: -
v_call: TRBV12-3/TRBV12-4
clone_size: -
j_call: TRBJ1-4

cdr3_nt: TGCGCCAGCAGCTTGAAGGGTAGCGGGCGGTCTAGCTCCTACGAGCAGTACTTC
cdr3_aa: CASSLKGSGRSSSYEQYF
d_call: TRBD2
v_call: TRBV5-1
clone_size: few
j_call: TRBJ2-7

cdr3_nt: TGTGCCAGCAGCGAGCAGGCGCTTGGAAACACCATATATTTT
cdr3_aa: CASSEQALGNTIYF
d_call: -
v_call: TRBV2
clone_size: -
j_call: TRBJ1-3

cdr3_nt: TGCGCCAGCAGCCAAGTGGGGGGGCGCAGGAAGACCCTCCACTTT
cdr3_aa: CASSQVGGRRKTLHF
d_call: -
v_call: TRBV4-1
clone_size: -
j_call: TRBJ1-6

cdr3_nt: TGTGCCATCAGTGAGAGTCCGCCGGGGGATAGCAATCAGCCCCAGCATTTT
cdr3_aa: CAISESPPGDSNQPQHF
d_call: -
v_call: TRBV10-3
clone_size: -
j_call: TRBJ1-5

cdr3_nt: TGCGCCAGCAGCTATACAGGGGGAGATACGCAGTATTTT
cdr3_aa: CASSYTGGDTQYF
d_call: TRBD1
v_call: TRBV5-1
clone_size: -
j_call: TRBJ2-3

cdr3_nt: TGTGCCACTACCGGGACAGATAACACCGGGGAGCTGTTTTTT
cdr3_aa: CATTGTDNTGELFF
d_call: TRBD1
v_call: TRBV7-9
clone_size: -
j_call: TRBJ2-2